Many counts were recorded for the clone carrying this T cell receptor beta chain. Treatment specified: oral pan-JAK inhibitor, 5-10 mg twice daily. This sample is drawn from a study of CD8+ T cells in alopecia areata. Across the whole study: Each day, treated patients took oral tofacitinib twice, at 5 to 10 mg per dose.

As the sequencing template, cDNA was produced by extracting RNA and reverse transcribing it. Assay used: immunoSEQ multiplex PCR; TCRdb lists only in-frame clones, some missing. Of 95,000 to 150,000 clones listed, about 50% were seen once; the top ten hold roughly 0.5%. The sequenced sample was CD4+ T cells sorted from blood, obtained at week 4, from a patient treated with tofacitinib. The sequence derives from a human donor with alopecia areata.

CDR3 nucleotide sequence: TGTGCCAGCAGCTTTTCTTCCTCTGGAAACACCATATATTTT. Amino acid sequence: CASSFSSSGNTIYF. V and J are TRBV5-6 and TRBJ1-3; no clear D gene. V lost 2 bases and J lost 0, with 6 bases in between. The length of the CDR3 is 14 residues. Germline V gene sequence: CDR1 SGHDT, CDR2 YYEEEE.